Listed here are 23 T cell receptor beta chains from one sample, sequenced in a study of blood T cell repertoires in COVID-19. Sequenced by immunoSEQ multiplex PCR; TCRdb stores in-frame clones only, minus some. The sample has 120,000 to 150,000 clones, about 80% seen once. Sequencing input: peripheral blood. The receptors derive from a human donor in a cohort sampled during active COVID-19.

The chain combines TRBV24-1 with TRBJ2-1; D is possibly TRBD2 (5 bases). This CDR3 has 15 amino acids. Per germline, CDR1 KGHDR and CDR2 SFDVKD. Trimming took off 5 bases at V and 7 bases at J, with 17 bases between the two ends. The CDR3 coding sequence is TGTGCCACCAGTGGGGGTCAGCAATCGGGGAATGAGCAGTTCTTC. This sequence encodes CATSGGQQSGNEQFF.

The chain is built from TRBV25-1 and TRBJ2-2; possibly TRBD2 for D (5 bases). This CDR3 has 14 residues. Trimming cost V 2 bases and J 6 bases, with 10 bases left between them. CDR1 and CDR2 (germline): MGHDK, SYGVNS. The CDR3: CASSESSGSGELFF. Here the CDR3 DNA reads TGTGCCAGCAGTGAAAGTTCGGGATCCGGGGAGCTGTTTTTT.

This chain links TRBV6-6 with TRBJ1-5; weak D call: TRBD1 (5 bases). The length of the CDR3 is 13 residues. Germline CDR1 and CDR2: MNHNY and SVGAGI (reference sequence). V dropped 9 bases and J dropped 0 bases, with 9 bases sitting between them. The CDR3 spells CASGRGSNQPQHF. Written as DNA, the CDR3 is TGTGCCAGTGGGAGGGGTAGCAATCAGCCCCAGCATTTT.

The V call is TRBV2, the J call TRBJ2-1, with TRBD2 matching 11 bases. This CDR3 region has 15 residues. V dropped 0 bases and J dropped 13; count of bases not matched to a gene: 8. Per germline, CDR1 SNHLY and CDR2 FYNNEI. In DNA form, the CDR3 reads TGTGCCAGCAGTGAAGCGATTGGAACTAGCGGGAGTCAGTTCTTC. Amino acid sequence: CASSEAIGTSGSQFF.

J is TRBJ2-2 and V is TRBV30; D is perhaps TRBD2 (5 bases). Germline V gene lookup returns CDR1 GTSNPN and CDR2 SVGIG (reference sequence). The CDR3 totals 14 residues. Trimming took 5 bases from V and 5 from J, leaving 15 bases between them. CDR3 nucleotide sequence: TGTGCCTGGTCACCTAGCAGAGGGACCGGGGAGCTGTTTTTT. Translating gives CAWSPSRGTGELFF.

This clone was recorded once. The gene calls are TRBV5-1 and TRBJ2-1; D is perhaps TRBD2 (6 bases). Germline lookup yields CDR1 SGHRS and CDR2 YFSETQ. Deletions cut 5 bases from V and 5 bases from J, with 17 bases between. This CDR3 is built from 15 residues. For the CDR3, the DNA is TGCGCCAGCAGTCGACGATCGGGGGAAAACAATGAGCAGTTCTTC. It specifies CASSRRSGENNEQFF.

The chain joins TRBV6-5 to TRBJ2-5; D gene unclear. The germline V gene has CDR1 MNHEY and CDR2 SVGAGI. V was shortened by 6 bases and J by 2 bases, with 10 bases between the two germline ends. The CDR3 consists of 13 residues. CDR3 sequence reads: CASSPTRQETQYF. The CDR3 DNA reads TGTGCCAGCAGCCCGACACGTCAAGAGACCCAGTACTTC.

This sequence joins TRBV6-6 and TRBJ1-5; D uncertain. The V gene's germline CDR1 is MNHNY and CDR2 SVGAGI (reference sequence). V was shortened by 2 bases and J by 6 bases, with 5 bases between the two germline ends. The CDR3 is made up of 12 amino acids. CDR3: CASSYIFQPQHF. In DNA form, the CDR3 reads TGTGCCAGCAGTTACATCTTTCAGCCCCAGCATTTT.

J is TRBJ1-3 and V is TRBV5-1; a weak D match, TRBD1 (5 bases). Trimming removed 3 bases at V and 2 bases at J, with 9 bases between. Germline-derived CDR1 and CDR2 are SGHRS and YFSETQ. This CDR3 spans 14 amino acids. The CDR3 bases are TGCGCCAGCAGCTCCACGACAGCTGGAAACACCATATATTTT. Its protein product is CASSSTTAGNTIYF.

This sequence joins TRBV7-3 and TRBJ1-4, with a tentative D call TRBD1 (5 bases). Per the germline V gene, CDR1 is SGHTA and CDR2 is FQGTGA. There are 14 residues in the CDR3. V was cut by 5 bases and J by 8 bases, with 15 bases left in between. CDR3 in DNA: TGTGCCAGCAGCGCAAGGGGCGGAAACGAAAAACTGTTTTTT. Encoded protein: CASSARGGNEKLFF. The variable domain in full, with the rest retrieved from reference TRBV7-3 and TRBJ1-4, is GAGVSQTPSNKVTEKGKYVELRCDPISGHTALYWYRQSLGQGPEFLIYFQGTGAADDSGLPNDRFFAVRPEGSVSTLKIQRTERGDSAVYLCASSARGGNEKLFFGSGTQLSVL.

The rearrangement links TRBV3-1 (or the pseudogene TRBV3-2) to TRBJ2-7, with TRBD1 matching 9 bases. The CDR3 has 15 residues. Trimming removed 4 bases from V and 5 bases from J; junction bases left unmatched: 9. Germline V gene sequence: CDR1 LGHDT, CDR2 YNNKEL (reference sequence). CDR3 sequence reads: CASSPWDRAPHEQYF. The CDR3, as DNA: TGTGCCAGCAGCCCATGGGACAGGGCTCCCCACGAGCAGTACTTC.

The chain couples TRBV19 to TRBJ2-3; 11 bases agree with TRBD2. CDR1 is LNHDA and CDR2 is SQIVND in the germline V gene (reference sequence). V lost 3 bases, J lost 4 bases, and 3 bases stayed unmatched. The CDR3 length is 15 residues. The CDR3 is CASSMASGGSDTQYF. The CDR3 DNA sequence: TGTGCCAGTAGTATGGCTAGCGGGGGGTCAGATACGCAGTATTTT.

The V gene is TRBV12-5, the J gene TRBJ2-3; 8 nucleotides agree with TRBD2. Germline V gives CDR1 LGHNT, CDR2 FRNRAP. The V and J ends lost 1 base and 0 bases, in that order; junction bases with no gene match: 0. CDR3 length: 15 residues. For the CDR3, the DNA is TGTGCTAGTGGTTTGGGACTAGCGAGCACAGATACGCAGTATTTT. Translating it yields CASGLGLASTDTQYF.

CDR3 sequence: CASSSLRGGGYNEQFF. CDR3 nucleotides: TGTGCCAGCAGCTCCTTAAGGGGAGGAGGTTACAATGAGCAGTTCTTC. The V gene is TRBV7-8, the J gene TRBJ2-1; maybe TRBD2 (6 bases). CDR1 is SGHVS, CDR2 FQNEAQ, per germline. The CDR3 length is 16 residues. V dropped 4 bases and J dropped 4 bases, with 17 bases sitting between them.

The chain uses TRBV2 and TRBJ2-7; 7 bases align to TRBD1. Losses at the gene ends were 8 bases for V and 2 bases for J; bases not matched to a gene: 6. In germline, CDR1 is SNHLY, CDR2 FYNNEI. The length of the CDR3 is 13 residues. CDR3 residues: CASATGITYEQYV. The CDR3 coding sequence is TGTGCCAGCGCGACAGGGATTACCTACGAGCAGTACGTC.

This chain connects TRBV28 to TRBJ2-5; 8 positions agree with TRBD2. Looked up from germline, CDR1 is MDHEN and CDR2 is SYDVKM. J lost 5 bases, V lost 6 bases, and 8 bases had no gene match. CDR3 length: 14 residues. The CDR3 sequence is CASRPTGGRETQYF. CDR3 DNA sequence: TGTGCCAGCAGACCTACGGGGGGGAGGGAGACCCAGTACTTC.

This clone occurred a few times. The CDR3 DNA reads TGTGCCAGCAGCCGTGACAGATACGAGCAGTACGTC. Its protein is CASSRDRYEQYV. The V and J genes are TRBV6-5 and TRBJ2-7; TRBD1 might be the D (5 bases). V lost 6 bases, J lost 4 bases, and 10 bases lay in between. The CDR3 spans 12 residues. From germline, CDR1 is MNHEY and CDR2 SVGAGI.

V usage is TRBV29-1 and J usage is TRBJ2-5; D gene unclear. The CDR3 consists of 12 residues. The germline CDR1 and CDR2 sequences are SQVTM and ANQGSEA. The V end lost 5 bases, the J end lost 5 bases, and 12 bases lay between the germline ends. DNA for the CDR3: TGCAGCGTTTTAGGTTACGGGGAGACCCAGTACTTC. This codes for CSVLGYGETQYF. Using reference TRBV29-1 and TRBJ2-5 for the parts outside the CDR3, the full variable domain is SAVISQKPSRDICQRGTSLTIQCQVDSQVTMMFWYRQQPGQSLTLIATANQGSEATYESGFVIDKFPISRPNLTFSTLTVSNMSPEDSSIYLCSVLGYGETQYFGPGTRLLVL.

On this clone itself: The conserved closing phenylalanine or tryptophan is absent in this CDR3, likely reflecting a read error. Because the CDR3's place on the DNA is in doubt, the DNA is left out and the CDR3 is given as listed by TCRdb. The chain couples TRBV20-1 to TRBJ2-3; the listed D gene, TRBD2, was not tested against the DNA. The CDR3 region is 11 residues in length, termini included. CDR1 is DFQATT, CDR2 SNEGSKA, per germline (reference sequence). The CDR3 loop reads CSAPTSGGAFI.

DNA for the CDR3: TGTGCCAGTAGTATGGCGGTAGCGGGAAACACCATATATTTT. Translation gives CASSMAVAGNTIYF. This chain links TRBV19 with TRBJ1-3, with D unresolved. In germline, CDR1 is LNHDA, CDR2 SQIVND (reference sequence). The length of the CDR3 is 14 residues. The V end was cut by 3 bases, the J end by 4 bases, with 10 bases between.

This clone was seen just once. The genes are TRBV6-5 and TRBJ1-2; 7 nucleotides match TRBD1. CDR3 size: 15 residues. Trimming at V came to 5 bases and at J to 6 bases, leaving 12 bases not matched to a gene. The germline gives CDR1 MNHEY, CDR2 SVGAGI. DNA for the CDR3: TGTGCCAGCAGTCCCCCCGCTGACAGGGTCCATGGCTACACCTTC. Protein product: CASSPPADRVHGYTF.

The rearrangement links TRBV9 to TRBJ2-1; 9 nucleotides line up with TRBD2. CDR3 length: 17 amino acids. V trimming: 0 bases; J trimming: 4 bases; junction bases outside the gene matches: 8. Germline V gives CDR1 SGDLS, CDR2 YYNGEE. This chain's CDR3 is CASSVGWLAGSYNEQFF. CDR3 in DNA: TGTGCCAGCAGCGTAGGGTGGCTAGCGGGATCATACAATGAGCAGTTCTTC.

This clone was recorded many times. V is TRBV20-1 and J is TRBJ2-5; TRBD1 matches at 7 bases. CDR1 is DFQATT, CDR2 SNEGSKA, per germline (reference sequence). The CDR3 covers 16 residues. Germline trimming cut 3 bases from V and 5 bases from J; bases unmatched to any gene: 15. In DNA, the CDR3 is TGCAGTGCTAGTCCTCCGGCGACAGGGACGGGGGAGACCCAGTACTTC. Its translation: CSASPPATGTGETQYF.